The subject of this entry is one T cell receptor beta chain. No cognate antigen has been identified for it. Base qualities are not provided; no much larger clone lies one nucleotide away. This record comes from a study of cytomegalovirus exposure and HLA in healthy donors (dated by TCRdb to the late 2010s). In terms of the full investigation: The 500 to 800 repertoires of the first cohort and the roughly 120 validation repertoires were produced on the same platform, according to a later analysis. The aim of the study was to test whether cataloging public T cell receptors could identify signatures of past pathogen exposure. Besides the first cohort of around 700 subjects, a separate validation cohort made up of 120 different subjects was used. To predict cytomegalovirus infection status, the study brought together high-throughput TCR immunosequencing, statistical association of individual TCRs with disease status, and machine learning. Overall study outcomes, separate from this receptor: The authors suggested that the approach could potentially be generalized to other disease states and immunological phenotypes. In both the original and validation cohorts, the classifier was reported to diagnose cytomegalovirus status with high specificity and sensitivity. A later analysis found that TCRs clustered in the first cohort also tended to co-occur in the 95 to 150 validation repertoires, with approximately 95% of cluster scores above 0. Across donors, most TCR sequences were observed very rarely, whereas some public TCRs were present in many individuals. A total of roughly 160 TCR beta chains were listed by the study as associated with cytomegalovirus. A later analysis lacked HLA typing for the validation cohort, so it scored co-occurrence in that cohort across all 130 or so repertoires. A few of the identified cytomegalovirus-associated TCR beta chains were confirmed in vitro to be specific for cytomegalovirus antigens.

The library came from the immunoSEQ multiplex PCR assay. In the authors' own workflow: A statistical classification framework was built for diagnosing cytomegalovirus status from the catalog of TCR beta chain sequences. TCRdb retrieved this table from immuneACCESS and kept in-frame rearrangements only. Not all clones are present; in checked studies, unresolved V genes account for under half, and no reason is known for the remainder. That table gives V, J and clone size, and the DNA gave D and trimming. This sample gives 250,000 to 400,000 clones in total; 88% of them show up just once. The ten biggest clones cover roughly 0.96% of the sample. Donors formed part of the validation cohort, which comprised about 130 subjects and was distinct from the first cohort of 690 or so subjects. Looking up the germline V gene (reference sequence) yields CDR1 LNHDA and CDR2 SQIVND. Deletion took 6 bases off V and 6 bases off J, with a span of 21 bases between the germline ends. Counted from cysteine to phenylalanine, this CDR3 has 16 amino acids. Of all the DNA, just the CDR3 is kept, 48 bases in frame from base 1.

The chain is encoded by TRBV19 joined to TRBJ1-5; matching of 5 bases hints at TRBD1 as the D gene. The receptor comes from a man aged 25 to 40 in good health and CMV-seronegative. Source material: PBMCs. The CDR3: CASSHRSGGAGQPQHF. The nucleotides are TGTGCCAGTAGCCACCGTTCTGGTGGGGCAGGTCAGCCCCAGCATTTT.